This entry lists 19 T cell receptor beta chains sequenced from one sample in a study of Graves' ophthalmopathy and Graves' hyperthyroidism (dated by TCRdb to the late 2010s). This sample was sequenced with an Illumina HiSeq 2000. For repertoire sequencing, the TCR beta CDR3 regions were amplified from RNA transcripts. The first round was an RT-PCR using HTBI primers with the Qiagen OneStep RT-PCR kit, and this first round was followed by a second-round multiplex PCR, then size selection and purification. The raw public data were reprocessed by TCRdb itself: fastp quality trimming at Q25, MiXCR clonotype calling, in-frame beta chains only. Rows matching on CDR3 protein sequence are summarized as one entry with the most common DNA and genes. The sample records over a million distinct CDR3 sequences, 35% to 45% of which are singletons. The ten largest account for roughly 10% of the sample. The sample consisted of peripheral blood or thyroid tissue (not recorded which). The receptors shown here come from an adult man with Graves' hyperthyroidism.

This clonotype was seen just once. This chain connects TRBV20-1 to TRBJ1-2; 7 bases match TRBD1. With V trimmed by 4 bases and J by 2 bases, 10 bases remained unmatched. The CDR3 consists of 15 residues. Germline assignment: CDR1 DFQATT and CDR2 SNEGSKA (reference sequence). For the CDR3, the DNA is TGCAGTGCTAAGCCACCCTTGACAGGGAACTATGGCTACACCTTC. It specifies CSAKPPLTGNYGYTF.

The genes are TRBV2 and TRBJ2-5, with D hard to call. Trimming left V 5 bases short and J 5 bases short, with 21 bases between. This CDR3 contains 16 residues. Per the germline V gene, CDR1 is SNHLY and CDR2 is FYNNEI. The CDR3 DNA sequence: TGTGCCAGCAGTTACTCAGCGTTGGGGTACCCGGAGACCCAGTACTTC. It yields the protein CASSYSALGYPETQYF.

There are a few counts of this clonotype. The CDR3 is CASNDEGTGLNQPQHF. The CDR3 coding sequence is TGTGCCAGCAATGACGAGGGGACGGGCCTCAATCAGCCCCAGCATTTT. The J gene is TRBJ1-5, the V gene TRBV2, with TRBD1 as a possible D gene (5 bases). V was shortened by 7 bases and J by 3 bases, with 19 bases between the two germline ends. Germline values: CDR1 SNHLY, CDR2 FYNNEI. This CDR3 is 16 amino acids long.

V is TRBV5-5 and J is TRBJ1-5, with D tentatively TRBD1 (6 bases). Between the trimmed V and J ends, which lost 0 bases and 6 bases, there was a span of 13 bases. There are 15 residues in the CDR3. CDR1 and CDR2 (germline): SGHKS, YYEKEE (reference sequence). The CDR3 spells CASSLALGGRQPQHF. The CDR3, as DNA: TGTGCCAGCAGCTTGGCCCTGGGGGGCCGTCAGCCCCAGCATTTT.

This sequence joins TRBV7-2 and TRBJ2-5; the match to TRBD1 covers 9 bases. V gave up 5 bases and J gave up 5 bases; unmatched junction bases: 9. Germline CDR1 reads SGHTA; CDR2 reads FQGNSA. The CDR3 spans 15 residues. CDR3 nucleotides: TGTGCCAGCAGCGGTTGGGACAGGGAGTCGGAGACCCAGTACTTC. Translation gives CASSGWDRESETQYF.

This clonotype was detected ten times or more. The chain uses TRBV7-8 and TRBJ1-1; a possible D gene is TRBD1 (6 bases). The CDR3 has 14 amino acids. V lost 5 bases and J 4 bases, leaving 14 bases between the germline ends. CDR1 is SGHVS, CDR2 FQNEAQ, per germline. The CDR3 sequence is CASSRGHSFTEAFF. As DNA, the CDR3 is TGTGCCAGCAGCAGGGGACATTCGTTCACTGAAGCTTTCTTT.

Worth noting for this clonotype: Likely a read error: the CDR3 ends without its conserved phenylalanine or tryptophan. Here the CDR3 reads CAIRDSGIGSNLYGYTS. The CDR3 bases are TGTGCCATCAGAGATAGCGGGATAGGGTCTAATCTCTATGGCTACACCTCC. The V gene is TRBV10-3, the J gene TRBJ1-2; D gene uncertain. The germline CDR1 and CDR2 sequences are ENHRY and SYGVKD. The ends were cut back, 6 bases at V and 4 bases at J, with 24 bases in the middle. The length of the CDR3 is 17 residues.

The table lists this clonotype with many counts. CDR3 DNA: TGTGCCAGCAGCCCCGAGAGCGGGGGGGATTCCTACGAGCAGTACTTC. Its protein is CASSPESGGDSYEQYF. J is TRBJ2-7 and V is TRBV7-2; TRBD2 aligns across 10 bases. This CDR3 has 16 amino acids. Germline V gene data show CDR1 as SGHTA and CDR2 as FQGNSA. J lost 1 base, V lost 5 bases, and 8 bases had no gene match.

This clonotype was detected many times. V and J are TRBV20-1 and TRBJ1-2; D not certain. V was shortened by 0 bases and J by 0 bases, with 11 bases between the two germline ends. Per the germline V gene, CDR1 is DFQATT and CDR2 is SNEGSKA (reference sequence). The CDR3 consists of 15 residues. The CDR3 protein is CSARDFADSNYGYTF. The CDR3 nucleotides read TGCAGTGCTAGAGATTTCGCGGATTCTAACTATGGCTACACCTTC.

As for this clonotype: A much larger clone sits a single nucleotide away, making a read error possible. V is TRBV20-1 and J is TRBJ1-5; no clear D gene. CDR3 length equals 13 residues. CDR1 DFQATT and CDR2 SNEGSKA come from the germline V gene (reference sequence). The V and J ends lost 5 bases and 9 bases respectively, with 17 bases between them. CDR3 in DNA: TGCAGTGCTCGTCGGCCAAGCAGAGGGCCCCAGCATTTT. It encodes CSARRPSRGPQHF.

The sample holds a few counts of this clonotype. The chain couples TRBV6-6 to TRBJ1-4; D gene unclear. V was trimmed by 2 bases and J by 6 bases, leaving 10 bases between them. The germline gives CDR1 MNHNY, CDR2 SVGAGI (reference sequence). The CDR3 contains 14 residues. The CDR3 spells CASSYRALDEKLFF. The CDR3 region has the DNA TGTGCCAGCAGTTACAGGGCTTTGGATGAAAAACTGTTTTTT.

This clonotype was picked up many times. The chain couples TRBV9 to TRBJ2-2; D is ambiguous. The V gene's germline CDR1 is SGDLS and CDR2 YYNGEE. The CDR3 consists of 14 residues. Trimming stripped 2 bases from V and 5 bases from J, with 10 bases between. This CDR3 reads CASSVVGSTGELFF. The CDR3 bases are TGTGCCAGCAGCGTTGTAGGGTCGACCGGGGAGCTGTTTTTT.

V gene TRBV28 combines with J gene TRBJ2-7; D remains unclear. Germline V CDR1 and CDR2: MDHEN, SYDVKM. Trimming stripped 6 bases from V and 3 bases from J, with 12 bases between. There are 13 residues in the CDR3. CDR3 loop: CASSPADGYEQYF. As DNA, the CDR3 is TGTGCCAGCAGCCCGGCGGATGGCTACGAGCAGTACTTC.

The CDR3: CASHPGQEFGETQYF. In DNA form, the CDR3 reads TGTGCCAGCCACCCGGGGCAGGAGTTCGGAGAGACCCAGTACTTC. V is TRBV10-3 and J is TRBJ2-5; the D call may be TRBD1 or TRBD2 (5 bases each). V dropped 10 bases and J dropped 4 bases, with 22 bases sitting between them. The CDR3 totals 15 residues. Germline-derived CDR1 and CDR2 are ENHRY and SYGVKD.

This clonotype was counted between two and nine times. The gene calls are TRBV6-1 and TRBJ1-4; TRBD1 matches 8 bases. In germline, CDR1 is MNHNS, CDR2 SASEGT. Trimming at V came to 7 bases and at J to 2 bases, leaving 9 bases not matched to a gene. CDR3 length: 16 residues. CDR3 amino acids: CASTKTGGRTNEKLFF. DNA of the CDR3: TGTGCCAGCACCAAAACAGGGGGAAGGACTAATGAAAAACTGTTTTTT.

The chain has TRBV9 and TRBJ1-5, with TRBD1 matching over 7 bases. There are 15 residues in the CDR3. V was clipped by 4 bases and J by 11 bases; unmatched bases: 15. Germline V CDR1 and CDR2: SGDLS, YYNGEE. The CDR3 DNA is TGTGCCAGCAGCTCTGCGACAGGGAAGGACGAGACCCAGCATTTT. As protein: CASSSATGKDETQHF.

In the case of this clonotype: Since the CDR3 does not end with the conserved phenylalanine or tryptophan, this likely comes from a read error. The V call is TRBV6-4, the J call TRBJ2-2; TRBD2 agrees at 11 bases. Germline CDR1 reads MRHNA; CDR2 reads SNTAGT. With 3 bases clipped from V and 3 bases from J, the junction kept 0 bases outside the gene matches. CDR3 length: 15 residues. CDR3 in amino acids: CASSELAGDTGELFS. The CDR3 DNA reads TGTGCCAGCAGTGAACTAGCGGGAGACACCGGGGAGCTGTTTTCT.

This clonotype was counted a single time. CDR3 in amino acids: CASSFPTSLIPNTGELFF. As DNA, the CDR3 is TGTGCCAGCAGCTTTCCCACTAGCCTAATTCCGAACACCGGGGAGCTGTTTTTT. V and J are TRBV11-2 and TRBJ2-2; D may be TRBD2 (6 bases). The CDR3 is 18 residues long. V was trimmed by 3 bases and J by 0 bases, leaving 17 bases between them. Germline CDR1 reads SGHAT; CDR2 reads FQNNGV.

Details on this clonotype: The junction and the germline gene differ at one end; a read error may be behind it. The chain couples TRBV10-3 to TRBJ2-7, with no clear D. The CDR3 is made up of 13 amino acids. Germline values: CDR1 ENHRY, CDR2 SYGVKD. For the CDR3, the DNA is TGTGCCAGCAGTTTTCTGAACTCCTACGAGCAGTACTTC. This sequence encodes CASSFLNSYEQYF.